Sequencing of this T cell receptor beta chain was carried out in a study of T cell responses to AZD1222 COVID-19 vaccine. Study-wide context: Second-dose intervals near 4 or 12 weeks were combined.

Here immunoSEQ multiplex PCR was the method, and the copy in TCRdb shows in-frame clones only, minus some. The sample yields 110,000 or so clones, roughly 86% seen once. Germline values: CDR1 LNHDA, CDR2 SQIVND (reference sequence). The V end was cut by 1 base, the J end by 2 bases, with 9 bases between. The CDR3 consists of 15 residues. Study-level findings and limits: The study identified only six AZD1222 recipients as seropositive at baseline. Repertoire collection took place solely once the T cell response had peaked.

Notes on this clone: Its antigen remains unidentified.

The chain uses TRBV19 and TRBJ2-1, with unresolved D. The receptor comes from an adult in good health. This specimen was peripheral blood, taken on day 0 of AZD1222 vaccination. CDR3 protein: CASSIAAIPYNEQFF. The CDR3 nucleotides are TGTGCCAGTAGTATAGCAGCGATCCCCTACAATGAGCAGTTCTTC.